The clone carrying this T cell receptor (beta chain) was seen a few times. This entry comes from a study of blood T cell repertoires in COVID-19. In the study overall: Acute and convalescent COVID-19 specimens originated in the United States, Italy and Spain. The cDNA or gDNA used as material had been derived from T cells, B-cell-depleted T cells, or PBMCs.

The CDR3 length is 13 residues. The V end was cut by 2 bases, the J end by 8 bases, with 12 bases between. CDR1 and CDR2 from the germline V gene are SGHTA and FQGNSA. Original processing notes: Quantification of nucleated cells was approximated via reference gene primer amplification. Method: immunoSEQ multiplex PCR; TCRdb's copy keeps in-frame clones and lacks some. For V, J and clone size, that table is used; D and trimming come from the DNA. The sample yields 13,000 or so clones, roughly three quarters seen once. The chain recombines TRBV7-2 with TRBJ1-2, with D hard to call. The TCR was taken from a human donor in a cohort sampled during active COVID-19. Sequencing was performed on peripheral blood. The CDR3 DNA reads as TGTGCCAGCAGCTTATATCCCCAGGCAGGCTACACCTTC. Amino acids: CASSLYPQAGYTF. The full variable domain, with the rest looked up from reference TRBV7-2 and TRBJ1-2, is GAGVSQSPSNKVTEKGKDVELRCDPISGHTALYWYRQSLGQGLEFLIYFQGNSAPDKSGLPSDRFSAERTGGSVSTLTIQRTQQEDSAVYLCASSLYPQAGYTFGSGTRLTVV.